This is a list of T cell receptor beta chains from one sample in a study of shared clonotypes between healthy human individuals. Assay: immunoSEQ multiplex PCR; the TCRdb copy retains only in-frame clones and omits some. The table has about 2 million clones, about 95% seen once. The sequencing input was naive CD8+ T cells sorted from blood. Receptors were obtained from a man aged 18-30 years in good health. CDR3s include the opening cysteine and the closing phenylalanine or tryptophan. D genes are given only for firm matches. The listing skips clone size in some rows; elsewhere it reads once, few, many or a size class.

clone_size,j_call,v_call,d_call,cdr3_aa,cdr3_nt
.,TRBJ1-4,TRBV28,.,CASSFVVGEKLFF,TGTGCCAGCAGTTTCGTGGTGGGGGAAAAACTGTTTTTT
.,TRBJ1-1,TRBV5-1,.,CASSQQGTEAFF,TGCGCCAGCAGCCAACAGGGCACTGAAGCTTTCTTT
once,TRBJ2-7,TRBV28,TRBD1,CASSPIPGQSYEQYF,TGTGCCAGCAGTCCTATACCGGGACAGTCCTACGAGCAGTACTTC
.,TRBJ1-1,TRBV14,TRBD1,CASSQGDRQNTEAFF,TGTGCCAGCAGCCAAGGGGACAGGCAGAACACTGAAGCTTTCTTT
.,TRBJ2-2,TRBV7-6,.,CASSLNANTGELFF,TGTGCCAGCAGCTTAAATGCGAACACCGGGGAGCTGTTTTTT
.,TRBJ1-1,TRBV27,.,CASSSNPANTEAFF,TGTGCCAGCAGTTCGAACCCGGCGAACACTGAAGCTTTCTTT
.,TRBJ1-2,TRBV10-3,TRBD1,CAISADRADGYTF,TGTGCCATCAGTGCAGACAGGGCGGATGGCTACACCTTC
once,TRBJ2-5,TRBV6-5,.,CASSTTWGYETQYF,TGTGCCAGCAGCACCACTTGGGGGTACGAGACCCAGTACTTC
.,TRBJ2-1,TRBV5-6,.,CASNLRAGKDSKIYNEQFF,TGTGCCAGCAACCTTAGGGCCGGCAAGGACTCAAAGATATACAATGAGCAGTTCTTC
.,TRBJ1-1,TRBV19,.,CASKDNFRANSLNTEAFF,TGTGCCAGCAAGGACAATTTTAGGGCAAATTCTCTGAACACTGAAGCTTTCTTT
once,TRBJ2-7,TRBV5-4,.,CASSPRTGTGEQYF,TGTGCCAGCAGCCCTAGGACCGGAACGGGAGAGCAGTACTTC
.,TRBJ2-2,TRBV19,TRBD2,CASSLLAGVAGELFF,TGTGCCAGTAGTCTTCTAGCGGGGGTCGCCGGGGAGCTGTTTTTT
.,TRBJ2-2,TRBV5-6,.,CASSLTENTGELFF,TGTGCCAGCAGCCTCACAGAGAACACCGGGGAGCTGTTTTTT
few,TRBJ2-7,TRBV5-6,.,CASSLWFSYEQYF,TGTGCCAGCAGCTTGTGGTTCTCCTACGAGCAGTACTTC
.,TRBJ1-6,TRBV10-2,.,CASSDQGWSYNSPLHF,TGCGCCAGCAGTGATCAGGGTTGGTCCTATAATTCACCCCTCCACTTT
.,TRBJ2-7,TRBV28,.,CASSFSRNYEQYF,TGTGCCAGCAGTTTTTCGCGGAACTACGAGCAGTACTTC
.,TRBJ1-3,TRBV5-4,.,CASSLFLGDTIYF,TGTGCCAGCAGCTTGTTCCTCGGGGACACCATATATTTT
.,TRBJ2-5,TRBV30,.,CAWSTFAGLLVQETQYF,TGTGCCTGGAGTACTTTCGCGGGACTTTTAGTTCAAGAGACCCAGTACTTC
.,TRBJ2-7,TRBV27,TRBD1,CARKPGQSSYEQYF,TGTGCCAGGAAACCGGGACAGAGCTCCTACGAGCAGTACTTC
.,TRBJ2-1,TRBV7-9,.,CASSRTAYSSYNEQFF,TGTGCCAGCAGCAGGACAGCCTATAGCTCCTACAATGAGCAGTTCTTC
once,TRBJ2-1,TRBV5-6,TRBD2,CASSLASSGRSHEQFF,TGTGCCAGCAGCTTGGCTTCTAGCGGGAGGTCTCATGAGCAGTTCTTC
.,TRBJ2-7,TRBV7-2,TRBD1,CASSTSLSGTGGYEQYF,TGTGCCAGCAGTACGTCCTTATCCGGGACAGGGGGCTACGAGCAGTACTTC
.,TRBJ1-2,TRBV19,TRBD1,CASSPGQGRDGYTF,TGTGCCAGTAGCCCGGGACAGGGTAGGGATGGCTACACCTTC
.,TRBJ2-7,TRBV9,TRBD1,CASSVTGQTDEQYF,TGTGCCAGCAGCGTGACGGGACAGACCGACGAGCAGTACTTC
.,TRBJ2-1,TRBV11-2,.,CASSLAGSSYNEQFF,TGTGCCAGCAGCTTAGCGGGAAGCTCCTACAATGAGCAGTTCTTC
once,TRBJ2-4,TRBV4-3,.,CASSQDTEHIQYF,TGCGCCAGCAGCCAAGACACTGAACACATTCAGTACTTC
.,TRBJ2-1,TRBV14,TRBD1,CASRAGQGNVEQFF,TGTGCCAGCAGGGCGGGACAGGGTAACGTAGAACAGTTCTTC
.,TRBJ1-1,TRBV9,TRBD1,CASSATGGPNTEAFF,TGTGCCAGCAGCGCGACAGGGGGCCCCAACACTGAAGCTTTCTTT
.,TRBJ2-7,TRBV27,TRBD1,CASSPSLGQESYEQYF,TGTGCCAGCAGTCCCTCCCTGGGACAGGAGTCCTACGAGCAGTACTTC
once,TRBJ1-1,TRBV19,.,CASSIAGPNTEAFF,TGTGCCAGTAGTATAGCAGGGCCTAACACTGAAGCTTTCTTT
.,TRBJ2-7,TRBV13,.,CASSLGASSHEQYF,TGTGCCAGCAGCTTAGGGGCTAGCTCCCACGAGCAGTACTTC
.,TRBJ2-1,TRBV4-1,.,CASSQDPGVLIEQFF,TGCGCCAGCAGCCAGGATCCCGGGGTTTTGATTGAGCAGTTCTTC
.,TRBJ2-7,TRBV7-9,TRBD2,CASSLTSGTYEQYF,TGTGCCAGCTCCCTGACTAGCGGGACCTACGAGCAGTACTTC
.,TRBJ2-1,TRBV7-6,TRBD2,CASGAGGNNEQFF,TGTGCCAGCGGTGCGGGAGGTAACAATGAGCAGTTCTTC
.,TRBJ1-1,TRBV7-3,.,CASSSRGHTEAFF,TGTGCCAGCAGCTCTCGGGGCCACACTGAAGCTTTCTTT
once,TRBJ1-1,TRBV5-4,.,CASSLGLGIMNTEAFF,TGTGCCAGCAGCTTGGGCTTGGGAATCATGAACACTGAAGCTTTCTTT
.,TRBJ2-7,TRBV30,.,CAWGTLEPESLDEQYF,TGTGCCTGGGGTACTTTAGAGCCGGAATCCTTAGACGAGCAGTACTTC
.,TRBJ1-2,TRBV28,.,CASSLPSVGAKDSSGWGEGYTF,TGTGCCAGCAGTTTACCGTCGGTTGGTGCTAAGGACAGTAGTGGATGGGGGGAAGGCTACACCTTC
.,TRBJ2-1,TRBV6-5,TRBD2,CASSPSGVVEQFF,TGTGCCAGCAGCCCCAGCGGGGTCGTTGAGCAGTTCTTC
once,TRBJ1-1,TRBV29-1,.,CSVSGGSTEAFF,TGCAGCGTCTCCGGGGGTAGCACTGAAGCTTTCTTT
.,TRBJ1-6,TRBV11-2,TRBD1,CASSFGGSGGNSPLHF,TGTGCCAGCAGCTTTGGAGGCTCAGGGGGTAATTCACCCCTCCACTTT
.,TRBJ1-5,TRBV27,.,CASSLRRDQPQHF,TGTGCCAGCAGTTTACGGAGGGATCAGCCCCAGCATTTT
once,TRBJ1-4,TRBV5-6,TRBD1,CASSLGQGDTNEKLFF,TGTGCCAGCAGCTTGGGCCAGGGGGACACTAATGAAAAACTGTTTTTT
.,TRBJ1-5,TRBV25-1,.,CASSDGGMGNQPQHF,TGTGCCAGCAGCGACGGAGGGATGGGAAATCAGCCCCAGCATTTT
.,TRBJ2-7,TRBV13,.,CASSPSQSSYEQYF,TGTGCCAGCAGCCCCTCACAGAGCTCCTACGAGCAGTACTTC
.,TRBJ1-2,TRBV28,TRBD1,CASSPWEGGNYGYTF,TGTGCCAGCAGTCCCTGGGAAGGGGGCAACTATGGCTACACCTTC
.,TRBJ2-1,TRBV9,.,CASSVAEHVGDSSYNEQFF,TGTGCCAGCAGCGTAGCTGAGCACGTAGGGGATAGCTCCTACAATGAGCAGTTCTTC
.,TRBJ2-5,TRBV5-1,.,CAITPGAFFLIQETQYF,TGCGCCATTACCCCCGGGGCTTTTTTTCTCATCCAAGAGACCCAGTACTTC
.,TRBJ2-7,TRBV18,.,CASSPTGELSYEQYF,TGTGCCAGCTCACCGACCGGCGAGCTCTCCTACGAGCAGTACTTC
.,TRBJ2-7,TRBV6-5,TRBD1,CASSYHRGPYEQYF,TGTGCCAGCAGTTACCACAGGGGACCCTACGAGCAGTACTTC
.,TRBJ2-1,TRBV4-1,.,CASSQETHEQFF,TGCGCCAGCAGCCAAGAGACGCATGAGCAGTTCTTC
.,TRBJ1-1,TRBV28,.,CASRHPGAGRETEAFF,TGTGCCAGCAGACACCCCGGGGCAGGGCGGGAAACTGAAGCTTTCTTT
.,TRBJ2-5,TRBV6-1,TRBD2,CASSDLTGGYETQYF,TGTGCCAGCAGTGACCTAACCGGGGGGTACGAGACCCAGTACTTC
.,TRBJ2-7,TRBV7-6,TRBD1,CASSLGDSEQYF,TGTGCCAGCAGCTTGGGGGACAGCGAGCAGTACTTC
.,TRBJ1-2,TRBV30,.,CAWKGETNYGYTF,TGTGCCTGGAAGGGAGAGACTAACTATGGCTACACCTTC
.,TRBJ2-5,TRBV5-1,TRBD2,CASSWPGLAGEETQYF,TGCGCCAGCAGCTGGCCGGGACTAGCGGGGGAAGAGACCCAGTACTTC
.,TRBJ1-1,TRBV6-6,.,CASSYPDGLNTEAFF,TGTGCCAGCAGTTACCCCGACGGTCTGAACACTGAAGCTTTCTTT
.,TRBJ1-2,TRBV29-1,TRBD1,CSVAGTANYGYTF,TGCAGCGTTGCAGGGACAGCTAACTATGGCTACACCTTC
.,TRBJ2-7,TRBV7-9,.,CASSTEGHEQYF,TGTGCCAGCAGCACCGAAGGGCACGAGCAGTACTTC
.,TRBJ2-7,TRBV30,.,CAWSVVGHDEQYF,TGTGCCTGGAGTGTGGTCGGGCATGACGAGCAGTACTTC